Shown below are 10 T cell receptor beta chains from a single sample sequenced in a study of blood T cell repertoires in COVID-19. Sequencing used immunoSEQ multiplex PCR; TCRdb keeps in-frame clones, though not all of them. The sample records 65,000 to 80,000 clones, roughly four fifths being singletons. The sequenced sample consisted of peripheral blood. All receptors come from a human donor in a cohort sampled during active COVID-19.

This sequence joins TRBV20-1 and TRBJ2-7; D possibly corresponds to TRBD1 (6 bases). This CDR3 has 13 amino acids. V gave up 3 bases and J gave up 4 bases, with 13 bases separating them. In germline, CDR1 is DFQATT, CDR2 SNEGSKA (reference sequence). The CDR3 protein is CSASRGHAYEQYF. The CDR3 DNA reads TGCAGTGCTAGTAGGGGACATGCTTACGAGCAGTACTTC.

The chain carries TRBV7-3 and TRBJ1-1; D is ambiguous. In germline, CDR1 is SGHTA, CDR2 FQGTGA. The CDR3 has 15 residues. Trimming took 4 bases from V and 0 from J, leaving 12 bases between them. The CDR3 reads CASSSTTKMNTEAFF. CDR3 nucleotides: TGTGCCAGCAGCTCTACGACAAAAATGAACACTGAAGCTTTCTTT.

CDR3 sequence (DNA): TGTGCCAGCAGACTGACAGGGGCTACCCAGGGCTACACCTTC. It encodes CASRLTGATQGYTF. The rearrangement joins TRBV27 to TRBJ1-2; 8 positions agree with TRBD1. With 6 bases clipped from V and 8 bases from J, the junction kept 11 bases outside the gene matches. The CDR3 sequence is 14 residues long. Germline CDR1 is MNHEY and CDR2 is SMNVEV (reference sequence).

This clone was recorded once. The CDR3 is CASSPRSRGQETQYF. For the CDR3, the DNA is TGTGCCAGCTCACCCCGGAGCAGGGGTCAAGAGACCCAGTACTTC. The rearrangement joins TRBV18 to TRBJ2-5; D is perhaps TRBD1 (6 bases). The ends were cut back, 3 bases at V and 2 bases at J, with 13 bases in the middle. Germline values: CDR1 KGHSH, CDR2 LQKENI. The length of the CDR3 is 15 residues.

In DNA, the CDR3 is TGTGCCAGCAGCTTGGACGGGGGGGAGAATGAAAAACTGTTTTTT. Amino acid sequence: CASSLDGGENEKLFF. The chain joins TRBV7-9 to TRBJ1-4; perhaps TRBD1 as D (5 bases). Trimming removed 3 bases at V and 5 bases at J, with 13 bases between. This CDR3 spans 15 amino acids. Germline V lookup: CDR1 SEHNR, CDR2 FQNEAQ (reference sequence).

The CDR3: CAFGDRFTGELFF. The CDR3 nucleotides are TGTGCCTTCGGGGACAGATTTACCGGGGAGCTGTTTTTT. The chain recombines TRBV6-5 with TRBJ2-2; 7 positions agree with TRBD1. Trimming at V came to 11 bases and at J to 5 bases, leaving 8 bases not matched to a gene. CDR1 is MNHEY and CDR2 is SVGAGI in the germline V gene. This CDR3 spans 13 amino acids.

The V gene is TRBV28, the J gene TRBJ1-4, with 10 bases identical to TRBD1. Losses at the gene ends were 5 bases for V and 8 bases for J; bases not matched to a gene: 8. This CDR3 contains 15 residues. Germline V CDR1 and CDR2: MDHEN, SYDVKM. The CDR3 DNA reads TGTGCCAGCAGTGCGCCGGGACAGGGGAGGGAAAAACTGTTTTTT. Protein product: CASSAPGQGREKLFF.

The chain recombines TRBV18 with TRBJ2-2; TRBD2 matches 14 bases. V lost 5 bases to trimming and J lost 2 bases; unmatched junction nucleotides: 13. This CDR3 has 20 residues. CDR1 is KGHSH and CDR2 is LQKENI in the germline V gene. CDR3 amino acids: CASSSPGTSGSPINTGELFF. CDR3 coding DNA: TGTGCCAGCTCATCGCCCGGGACTAGCGGGAGCCCAATAAACACCGGGGAGCTGTTTTTT.

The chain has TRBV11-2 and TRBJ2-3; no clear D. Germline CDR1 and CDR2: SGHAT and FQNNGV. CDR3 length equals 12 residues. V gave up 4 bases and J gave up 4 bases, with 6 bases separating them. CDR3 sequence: CASSSSSDTQYF. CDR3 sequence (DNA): TGTGCCAGCAGCTCGAGCTCAGATACGCAGTATTTT. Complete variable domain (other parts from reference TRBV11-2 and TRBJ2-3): EAGVAQSPRYKIIEKRQSVAFWCNPISGHATLYWYQQILGQGPKLLIQFQNNGVVDDSQLPKDRFSAERLKGVDSTLKIQPAKLEDSAVYLCASSSSSDTQYFGPGTRLTVL.

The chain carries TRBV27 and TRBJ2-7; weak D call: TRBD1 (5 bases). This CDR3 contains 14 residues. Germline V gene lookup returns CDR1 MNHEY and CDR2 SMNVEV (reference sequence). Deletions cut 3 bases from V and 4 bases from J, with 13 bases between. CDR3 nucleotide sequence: TGTGCCAGCAGTTTTGGGCAGGGTAGGTACGAGCAGTACTTC. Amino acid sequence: CASSFGQGRYEQYF.